The rows below give T cell receptor beta chains drawn from one sample of a study of T-cell memory formation after mild COVID-19. TCRdb re-called the 5' RACE reads with MiXCR, one entry per CDR3 protein. Of under 550,000 distinct CDR3 sequences in the sample, about 20% were seen once. The sequenced sample was PBMCs or a T cell subset sorted from them (not recorded which). These receptors were obtained from a man aged 18 to 29 who had mild COVID-19 (a few samples of this study predate the infection). Cell type and time point are not known. CDR3s include the opening cysteine and the closing phenylalanine or tryptophan. Fields, in order: V gene, J gene, D gene, clone size, CDR3 DNA, CDR3 protein. D genes are given only for firm matches. Rows give clone size only sometimes, using once, few, many, or a class for an expanded clone.

TRBV6-1,TRBJ2-3,TRBD2,NA,TGTGCCAGCAGTATTAGCGGGGCCACAGATACGCAGTATTTT,CASSISGATDTQYF
TRBV5-1,TRBJ1-2,NA,NA,TGCGCCAGCAGCTTGGAAGGGACACAGGCTGATGGCTACACCTTC,CASSLEGTQADGYTF
TRBV6-4,TRBJ2-1,TRBD1,many,TGTGCCAGCAGTGACCGAAGACAGGGAGAGATCTTCTTC,CASSDRRQGEIFF
TRBV12-3/TRBV12-4,TRBJ2-7,TRBD2,many,TGTGCCAGCAGCCCTAGCGGGGATACCTCCTACGAGCAGTACTTC,CASSPSGDTSYEQYF
TRBV6-5,TRBJ1-1,NA,few,TGTGCCAGCAGTTACTCGTCGGGGTTGAACACTGAAGCTTTCTTT,CASSYSSGLNTEAFF
TRBV7-9,TRBJ2-1,NA,NA,TGTGCCAGCAGCTTAGCGTGGTCAATCCGGGGCAATGAGCAGTTCTTC,CASSLAWSIRGNEQFF
TRBV5-1,TRBJ2-4,TRBD2,few,TGCGCCAGCAGCCAAACCCCGCCGGGACTAGCGGGGGGGCCTAGGGCCAAAAACATTCAGTACTTC,CASSQTPPGLAGGPRAKNIQYF
TRBV5-1,TRBJ2-6,NA,NA,TGCGCCAGCAGCTTGATGGGGGGCGCGGGTGGGGCCAACGTCCTGACTTTC,CASSLMGGAGGANVLTF
TRBV7-9,TRBJ1-1,NA,few,TGTGCCAGCAGCTTCATCGGGCCTGAAGCTTTCTTT,CASSFIGPEAFF
TRBV20-1,TRBJ1-5,NA,few,TGCAGTGCTAGAGATCTCCGCGGAAATCAGCCCCAGCATTTT,CSARDLRGNQPQHF